Listed here is a single TCR beta chain. Its specificity is not known. Between the trimmed V and J ends, which lost 3 bases and 10 bases, there was a span of 21 bases. Germline assignment: CDR1 GTSNPN and CDR2 SVGIG (reference sequence). The CDR3 runs 14 residues. The entry originates in a study of cytomegalovirus exposure and HLA in healthy donors. Overall study results and limits: Most CMV-associated TCR beta chains were later found to appear HLA-restricted. There were some 150 TCR beta chains listed as cytomegalovirus-associated. A later look showed TCR association rates differing by HLA locus, highest for DRB1 and lowest for HLA-C.

The PCR made use of 60 Vbeta and 13 Jbeta primers. Using immunoSEQ multiplex PCR, the repertoire was profiled, and TCRdb retains in-frame clones only, with some absent. The sample carries over 150,000 clones, roughly 80% recorded once. V is TRBV30 and J is TRBJ1-1, with D perhaps matching TRBD1 (6 bases). Input material: PBMCs. The sequence derives from a male donor in good health and CMV-seronegative. DNA for the CDR3: TGTGCCTGGAGCGTATACGTACAGGGAAGGGGAGCTTTCTTT. Translating it yields CAWSVYVQGRGAFF. Full variable domain (remainder filled in from reference TRBV30 and TRBJ1-1): SQTIHQWPATLVQPVGSPLSLECTVEGTSNPNLYWYRQAAGRGLQLLFYSVGIGQISSEVPQNLSASRPQDRQFILSSKKLLLSDSGFYLCAWSVYVQGRGAFFGQGTRLTVV.